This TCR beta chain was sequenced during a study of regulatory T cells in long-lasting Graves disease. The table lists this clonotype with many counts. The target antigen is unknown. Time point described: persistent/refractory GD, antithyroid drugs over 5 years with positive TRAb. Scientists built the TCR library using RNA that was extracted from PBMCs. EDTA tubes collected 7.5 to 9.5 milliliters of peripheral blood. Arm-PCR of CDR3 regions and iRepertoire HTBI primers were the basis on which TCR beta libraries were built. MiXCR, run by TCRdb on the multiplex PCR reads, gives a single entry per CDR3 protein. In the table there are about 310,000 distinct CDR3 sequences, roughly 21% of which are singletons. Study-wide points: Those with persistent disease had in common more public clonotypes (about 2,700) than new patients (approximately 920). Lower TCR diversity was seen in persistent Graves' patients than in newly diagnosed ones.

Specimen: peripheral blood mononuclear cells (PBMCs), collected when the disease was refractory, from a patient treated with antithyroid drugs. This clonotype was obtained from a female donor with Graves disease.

The CDR3 DNA reads as TGTGCCAGCAGACCTGGGCATCTCAATCAGCCCCAGCATTTT. Amino acid sequence: CASRPGHLNQPQHF. The chain employs TRBV28 and TRBJ1-5, with D hard to call. V lost 6 bases and J lost 3, with 12 bases in between. The germline V gene encodes CDR1 MDHEN and CDR2 SYDVKM. The CDR3 covers 14 residues.